This T cell receptor beta chain was sequenced in a study of memory CD4+ T cells and cytomegalovirus serostatus. The repertoire was sequenced with immunoSEQ multiplex PCR; TCRdb's copy has only in-frame clones and lacks some. The data show approximately 50,000 clones, around four fifths seen once. Study conclusions and caveats: CMV serostatus prediction reached median AUC about 0.95, or 0.9 with US-trained model. CD4+ memory repertoires contained 67 of 164 reported CMV TCRbeta sequences.

The sort gate was single viable CD3+CD4+CD8-CD45RO+ cells for memory CD4+ T cells. CD4+ T cells were isolated by positive magnetic selection. The germline gives CDR1 SGHRS, CDR2 YFSETQ. The V end lost 3 bases, the J end lost 7 bases, and 13 bases lay between the germline ends. CDR3 length: 13 amino acids. This clone appeared once. The antigen remains undetermined. The J gene is TRBJ1-2, the V gene TRBV5-1; no reliable D call. The material sequenced was memory CD4+ T cells from blood. The sequence was collected from an adult in good health and CMV-seronegative. CDR3 region: CASSSGGASGYTF. CDR3 DNA: TGCGCCAGCAGCTCCGGCGGTGCGAGTGGCTACACCTTC.